Listed below are T cell receptor beta chains from one sample, sequenced in a study of cytomegalovirus exposure and HLA in healthy donors. The assay was immunoSEQ multiplex PCR, and TCRdb's table has in-frame clones only and misses some. Of 98,000 or so clones listed, about 9.5% are singletons. Material: PBMCs. These receptors all come from a man aged 35 to 55 in good health and CMV-seropositive. CDR3s include the opening cysteine and the closing phenylalanine or tryptophan. Fields, in order: J gene, V gene, clone size, CDR3 length, CDR3 protein. Clone size, where shown, is once, few, many, or a class for clones that have expanded.

J gene: TRBJ2-6
V gene: TRBV5-8
clone size: NA
CDR3 length: 15
CDR3 protein: CASSLYISGANVLTF

J gene: TRBJ2-6
V gene: TRBV21-1
clone size: NA
CDR3 length: 16
CDR3 protein: CASSKADNSGANVLTF

J gene: TRBJ1-2
V gene: TRBV2
clone size: few
CDR3 length: 14
CDR3 protein: CASDIVQGARGYTF

J gene: TRBJ2-5
V gene: TRBV7-8
clone size: NA
CDR3 length: 15
CDR3 protein: CASSFGFAGEETQYF

J gene: TRBJ2-1
V gene: TRBV29-1
clone size: few
CDR3 length: 14
CDR3 protein: CSVEDQILNNEQFF

J gene: TRBJ2-1
V gene: TRBV11-2
clone size: many
CDR3 length: 14
CDR3 protein: CASSGGGLGNEQFF

J gene: TRBJ2-7
V gene: TRBV27
clone size: few
CDR3 length: 14
CDR3 protein: CASSSLPSSYEQYF

J gene: TRBJ1-6
V gene: TRBV6-4
clone size: NA
CDR3 length: 15
CDR3 protein: CASSDSTGGNSPLHF

J gene: TRBJ2-2
V gene: TRBV7-6
clone size: few
CDR3 length: 16
CDR3 protein: CASRLGLAGGSGELFF

J gene: TRBJ2-2
V gene: TRBV7-9
clone size: few
CDR3 length: 17
CDR3 protein: CASSSLQAGGLSGELFF

J gene: TRBJ1-5
V gene: TRBV19
clone size: few
CDR3 length: 14
CDR3 protein: CASSWGQGIKPQHF

J gene: TRBJ2-4
V gene: TRBV15
clone size: few
CDR3 length: 18
CDR3 protein: CATSRDRGLGLAKNIQYF

J gene: TRBJ2-1
V gene: TRBV5-1
clone size: NA
CDR3 length: 14
CDR3 protein: CASSLVASGREQFF

J gene: TRBJ1-3
V gene: TRBV13
clone size: NA
CDR3 length: 16
CDR3 protein: CASSFGTLASGNTIYF

J gene: TRBJ2-3
V gene: TRBV5-1
clone size: NA
CDR3 length: 13
CDR3 protein: CASSPLGLDTQYF

J gene: TRBJ2-3
V gene: TRBV29-1
clone size: NA
CDR3 length: 15
CDR3 protein: CSVLGHKETTDTQYF

J gene: TRBJ1-2
V gene: TRBV9
clone size: few
CDR3 length: 13
CDR3 protein: CASSPTALRGYTF

J gene: TRBJ1-3
V gene: TRBV6-5
clone size: NA
CDR3 length: 14
CDR3 protein: CASSYSPGGGTIYF

J gene: TRBJ2-3
V gene: TRBV6-1
clone size: NA
CDR3 length: 14
CDR3 protein: CASTWTSGTDTQYF

J gene: TRBJ1-2
V gene: TRBV7-2
clone size: NA
CDR3 length: 16
CDR3 protein: CASSFSGRGQSYGYTF

J gene: TRBJ2-5
V gene: TRBV7-2
clone size: NA
CDR3 length: 15
CDR3 protein: CASSLAVRDQETQYF

J gene: TRBJ1-2
V gene: TRBV28
clone size: NA
CDR3 length: 12
CDR3 protein: CASRYRDYGYTF

J gene: TRBJ2-3
V gene: TRBV15
clone size: few
CDR3 length: 13
CDR3 protein: CATSRDFADTQYF

J gene: TRBJ2-4
V gene: TRBV6-5
clone size: NA
CDR3 length: 15
CDR3 protein: CASNKNREAKNIQYF

J gene: TRBJ2-7
V gene: TRBV30
clone size: NA
CDR3 length: 14
CDR3 protein: CAWSVIRDYYEQYF

J gene: TRBJ1-4
V gene: TRBV18
clone size: NA
CDR3 length: 15
CDR3 protein: CASSNTGGGHEKLFF

J gene: TRBJ2-7
V gene: TRBV7-6
clone size: few
CDR3 length: 15
CDR3 protein: CASSAGTSGSYEQYF

J gene: TRBJ2-3
V gene: TRBV9
clone size: NA
CDR3 length: 15
CDR3 protein: CASGGAGLGTDTQYF

J gene: TRBJ2-5
V gene: TRBV19
clone size: few
CDR3 length: 16
CDR3 protein: CASTIGTSGTQETQYF

J gene: TRBJ1-4
V gene: TRBV5-1
clone size: few
CDR3 length: 13
CDR3 protein: CASRWGGDEKLFF

J gene: TRBJ2-2
V gene: TRBV18
clone size: few
CDR3 length: 15
CDR3 protein: CASSPLTAGTGELFF

J gene: TRBJ2-1
V gene: TRBV11-2
clone size: NA
CDR3 length: 19
CDR3 protein: CASSPGAVTSGAGIGEQFF

J gene: TRBJ2-7
V gene: TRBV29-1
clone size: NA
CDR3 length: 13
CDR3 protein: CSVGRGISYEQYF

J gene: TRBJ2-6
V gene: TRBV28
clone size: NA
CDR3 length: 17
CDR3 protein: CASRGTGYNSGANVLTF

J gene: TRBJ1-3
V gene: TRBV6-5
clone size: NA
CDR3 length: 16
CDR3 protein: CASSYINRGLGNTIYF

J gene: TRBJ2-2
V gene: TRBV19
clone size: few
CDR3 length: 14
CDR3 protein: CASSMRVHTGELFF

J gene: TRBJ1-1
V gene: TRBV5-6
clone size: NA
CDR3 length: 12
CDR3 protein: CASSAGSLVAFF

J gene: TRBJ2-5
V gene: TRBV28
clone size: NA
CDR3 length: 14
CDR3 protein: CASSLPGGIETQYF

J gene: TRBJ2-1
V gene: TRBV29-1
clone size: NA
CDR3 length: 15
CDR3 protein: CSVRGGTSSYNEQFF

J gene: TRBJ2-7
V gene: TRBV5-6
clone size: NA
CDR3 length: 14
CDR3 protein: CASSLIAGADEQYF

J gene: TRBJ1-3
V gene: TRBV30
clone size: few
CDR3 length: 15
CDR3 protein: CAWSVPSGTGNTIYF

J gene: TRBJ2-2
V gene: TRBV29-1
clone size: few
CDR3 length: 13
CDR3 protein: CSVTEGGGGELFF

J gene: TRBJ2-3
V gene: TRBV10-1
clone size: few
CDR3 length: 15
CDR3 protein: CASSEVQGGTDTQYF

J gene: TRBJ2-2
V gene: TRBV19
clone size: NA
CDR3 length: 15
CDR3 protein: CASSPGTGNTGELFF

J gene: TRBJ2-7
V gene: TRBV6-5
clone size: NA
CDR3 length: 16
CDR3 protein: CASSLRTGGLMNEQYF

J gene: TRBJ1-5
V gene: TRBV27
clone size: NA
CDR3 length: 16
CDR3 protein: CASSSTARGSNQPQHF

J gene: TRBJ2-7
V gene: TRBV27
clone size: few
CDR3 length: 17
CDR3 protein: CASSYEGRGVSRYEQYF

J gene: TRBJ2-3
V gene: TRBV19
clone size: NA
CDR3 length: 16
CDR3 protein: CASSIPNGVDTDTQYF

J gene: TRBJ2-2
V gene: TRBV28
clone size: NA
CDR3 length: 13
CDR3 protein: CASSLTGRGELFF

J gene: TRBJ1-2
V gene: TRBV4-1
clone size: few
CDR3 length: 14
CDR3 protein: CASSAPGGAYGYTF

J gene: TRBJ2-7
V gene: TRBV9
clone size: NA
CDR3 length: 15
CDR3 protein: CASSVVVGGFDEQYF

J gene: TRBJ1-2
V gene: TRBV6-1
clone size: few
CDR3 length: 14
CDR3 protein: CASSPDTAGYGYTF

J gene: TRBJ2-7
V gene: TRBV5-1
clone size: few
CDR3 length: 16
CDR3 protein: CASSLATGQASYEQYF

J gene: TRBJ1-3
V gene: TRBV9
clone size: few
CDR3 length: 13
CDR3 protein: CASRGQSGNAIYF

J gene: TRBJ2-1
V gene: TRBV28
clone size: few
CDR3 length: 13
CDR3 protein: CASSYALLNEQFF

J gene: TRBJ2-7
V gene: TRBV7-9
clone size: NA
CDR3 length: 12
CDR3 protein: CASSRGVYEQYF

J gene: TRBJ1-1
V gene: TRBV27
clone size: NA
CDR3 length: 17
CDR3 protein: CASRPRSDRELATEAFF

J gene: TRBJ2-1
V gene: TRBV7-7
clone size: NA
CDR3 length: 16
CDR3 protein: CASSLGGGATYNEQFF

J gene: TRBJ2-1
V gene: TRBV6-1
clone size: many
CDR3 length: 14
CDR3 protein: CASRAGTASNEQFF